This T cell receptor (beta chain) emerged from a study of radiotherapy plus CTLA-4 blockade in lung cancer. At the level of the study: Objective responses were documented in over 15% of patients, with disease control in 31%. Broader study findings: Tumor-derived TCR clones expanded in blood after radiotherapy plus ipilimumab.

This clone was seen once. What it recognizes is unknown. The protocol was immunoSEQ multiplex PCR, while the TCRdb copy is restricted to in-frame clones and leaves out a portion. This sample carries more than 95,000 clones, approximately 72% of them seen once, and the ten largest clones take around 2.7%. Between the trimmed V and J ends, which lost 1 base and 6 bases, there was a span of 16 bases. This CDR3 region has 15 residues. In germline, CDR1 is SGHNT, CDR2 YYREEE (reference sequence). The sequencing used peripheral blood, collected from a patient treated with radiotherapy plus ipilimumab. The receptor was derived from a human donor with non-small cell lung cancer who had a partial response to radiotherapy plus ipilimumab. Some clones in this sample may be carry-over from other donors' samples. The genes are TRBV5-4 and TRBJ1-2; maybe TRBD1 (6 bases). The CDR3 DNA is TGTGCCAGCAGCTTGTTCGCCAGGGGCAGCCATGGCTACACCTTC. Protein: CASSLFARGSHGYTF.